Below are 27 T cell receptor beta chains sequenced from a single sample in a study of PD-1 blockade in classical Hodgkin lymphoma. Noted time point: newly diagnosed, previously untreated cHL patient sample. TCRdb's copy holds only in-frame clones and misses some; the assay was immunoSEQ multiplex PCR. The repertoire holds tens of thousands of clones, roughly 93% seen once, with nearly 5% in the top ten. The specimen was peripheral blood mononuclear cells (PBMCs). These receptors originate from a human donor with classical Hodgkin lymphoma.

V is TRBV5-1 and J is TRBJ2-5; TRBD2 matches 9 bases. V trimming: 0 bases; J trimming: 4 bases; junction bases outside the gene matches: 10. CDR1 SGHRS and CDR2 YFSETQ come from the germline V gene. This CDR3 is 17 amino acids long. Here the CDR3 reads CASSLDPLAGGRETQYF. CDR3 DNA sequence: TGCGCCAGCAGCTTGGACCCCCTCGCGGGAGGGCGAGAGACCCAGTACTTC.

The rearrangement links TRBV5-1 to TRBJ1-1; a weak D match, TRBD1 (5 bases). Deletions cut 5 bases from V and 0 bases from J, with 11 bases between. Looked up from germline, CDR1 is SGHRS and CDR2 is YFSETQ. This CDR3 has 14 amino acids. CDR3 loop: CASRGLELNTEAFF. The CDR3 DNA follows: TGCGCCAGCAGGGGACTCGAGTTGAACACTGAAGCTTTCTTT.

The chain combines TRBV11-2 with TRBJ2-1; D ambiguous. V was shortened by 3 bases and J by 9 bases, with 12 bases between the two germline ends. In germline, CDR1 is SGHAT, CDR2 FQNNGV. This CDR3 has 13 amino acids. CDR3 loop: CASSLYAGSEQFF. DNA for the CDR3: TGTGCCAGCAGCTTGTACGCTGGGTCTGAGCAGTTCTTC.

The J gene is TRBJ1-3, the V gene TRBV6-1; D remains ambiguous. The CDR3 runs to 18 residues. Germline lookup yields CDR1 MNHNS and CDR2 SASEGT. V was cut by 0 bases and J by 2 bases, with 17 bases left in between. CDR3 nucleotide sequence: TGTGCCAGCAGTGAAGCTCAGTGGACCGCTCGACCTGGAAACACCATATATTTT. Residues: CASSEAQWTARPGNTIYF.

The chain carries TRBV6-5 and TRBJ1-1; the match to TRBD1 covers 9 bases. Germline V lookup: CDR1 MNHEY, CDR2 SVGAGI. The junction had 6 bases not matched to a gene; V was cut back by 2 bases and J by 5 bases. The CDR3 length is 15 residues. The CDR3 coding sequence is TGTGCCAGCAGTTACCGACAGGGGGGCCGAACTGAAGCTTTCTTT. Amino acids: CASSYRQGGRTEAFF.

This clone came up once. The CDR3 region is CASSQGGLAGEYEQFF. DNA for the CDR3: TGTGCCAGCAGCCAGGGGGGGCTAGCGGGAGAATATGAGCAGTTCTTC. V and J are TRBV4-2 and TRBJ2-1, with 10 positions matching TRBD2. Germline V gives CDR1 LGHNA, CDR2 YNFKEQ. The CDR3 is made up of 16 amino acids. V gave up 3 bases and J gave up 8 bases; unmatched junction bases: 10.

This clone has a single count. The chain couples TRBV7-7 to TRBJ2-2, with 7 bases matching TRBD2. V lost 8 bases to trimming and J lost 5 bases; unmatched junction nucleotides: 5. The CDR3 is 13 residues long. Germline V gene data show CDR1 as SSHAT and CDR2 as FNYEAQ (reference sequence). CDR3 amino acids: CASGRAGTGELFF. CDR3 nucleotide sequence: TGTGCCAGCGGGAGGGCGGGGACCGGGGAGCTGTTTTTT.

The CDR3 loop is CASSRGQRYEQYV. The DNA of the CDR3 is TGTGCCAGCAGTAGGGGACAGCGTTACGAGCAGTACGTC. This chain links TRBV6-5 with TRBJ2-7, with TRBD1 matching over 7 bases. Germline V lookup: CDR1 MNHEY, CDR2 SVGAGI. The V gene end was trimmed by 5 bases and the J gene end by 4 bases; junction bases not matched to a gene: 5. This CDR3 has 13 amino acids.

The table lists this clone with a count of one. The chain links TRBV30 to TRBJ2-3, with 8 bases matching TRBD1. CDR1 and CDR2 (germline): GTSNPN, SVGIG (reference sequence). V lost 5 bases, J lost 2 bases, and 6 bases stayed unmatched. The CDR3 covers 14 residues. CDR3 nucleotides: TGTGCCTGGCGAGACAGGGGAACCACAGATACGCAGTATTTT. Protein: CAWRDRGTTDTQYF. The full variable domain, in which reference TRBV30 and TRBJ2-3 provide the parts outside the CDR3, is SQTIHQWPATLVQPVGSPLSLECTVEGTSNPNLYWYRQAAGRGLQLLFYSVGIGQISSEVPQNLSASRPQDRQFILSSKKLLLSDSGFYLCAWRDRGTTDTQYFGPGTRLTVL.

This sequence joins TRBV18 and TRBJ1-5, with no clear D. Trimming took 2 bases from V and 10 from J, leaving 12 bases between them. Germline CDR1 KGHSH, CDR2 LQKENI. There are 13 residues in the CDR3. The CDR3, as DNA: TGTGCCAGCTCACCAACGGGCCAAGGACCCCAGCATTTT. Its protein is CASSPTGQGPQHF.

The chain couples TRBV7-9 to TRBJ2-7; 11 nucleotides align to TRBD1. The CDR3 spans 12 residues. Losses at the gene ends were 5 bases for V and 13 bases for J; bases not matched to a gene: 7. The V gene's germline CDR1 is SEHNR and CDR2 FQNEAQ (reference sequence). The chain's CDR3 is CASSPGQGACYF. The CDR3, as DNA: TGTGCCAGCAGCCCTGGACAGGGGGCTTGCTACTTC.

This chain uses TRBV29-1 with TRBJ2-4; D remains ambiguous. The germline V gene has CDR1 SQVTM and CDR2 ANQGSEA. This CDR3 has 15 residues. V was pared by 4 bases and J by 3 bases, with 16 bases between. The CDR3 DNA follows: TGCAGCGTTGTGGCCAGTTTAGGCTTCAAAAACATTCAGTACTTC. It codes for CSVVASLGFKNIQYF.

The genes are TRBV19 and TRBJ2-7, with D maybe TRBD2 (5 bases). V was shortened by 2 bases and J by 0 bases, with 11 bases between the two germline ends. The CDR3 length is 15 residues. Germline V lookup: CDR1 LNHDA, CDR2 SQIVND (reference sequence). The CDR3 here is CASSIYGGSSYEQYF. The CDR3 DNA reads as TGTGCCAGTAGTATATACGGTGGGAGCTCCTACGAGCAGTACTTC.

The chain recombines TRBV5-1 with TRBJ2-7; 7 bases align to TRBD1. Germline V gene sequence: CDR1 SGHRS, CDR2 YFSETQ. The CDR3 loop spans 14 amino acids. V shed 4 bases, J shed 2 bases, and the junction held 6 bases outside the gene matches. The CDR3 bases are TGCGCCAGCAGCAAGGGGACAGAAGCCTACGAGCAGTACTTC. Protein: CASSKGTEAYEQYF.

The rearrangement joins TRBV5-1 to TRBJ2-5; the D gene is possibly TRBD2 (6 bases). Germline CDR1 reads SGHRS; CDR2 reads YFSETQ. Trimming cost V 6 bases and J 3 bases, with 18 bases left between them. This CDR3 region has 15 residues. The chain's CDR3 is CASTSGRKLKETQYF. CDR3 nucleotide sequence: TGCGCCAGCACATCGGGGAGGAAGCTGAAAGAGACCCAGTACTTC.

This clone turned up a few times. J is TRBJ2-7 and V is TRBV6-5, with TRBD1 matching 10 bases. The CDR3 totals 14 residues. Germline V gene data show CDR1 as MNHEY and CDR2 as SVGAGI. The junction had 6 bases not matched to a gene; V was cut back by 5 bases and J by 5 bases. The CDR3: CASSTRTGGNEQYF. The CDR3 DNA is TGTGCCAGCAGTACCAGGACAGGGGGGAACGAGCAGTACTTC.

The chain joins TRBV5-6 to TRBJ2-2, with D perhaps TRBD2 (6 bases). The CDR3 length is 17 residues. Germline CDR1 and CDR2: SGHDT and YYEEEE. V gave up 6 bases and J gave up 0 bases, with 18 bases separating them. DNA for the CDR3: TGTGCCAGCACCCTTACCAGGGACTTCGCGAACACCGGGGAGCTGTTTTTT. It is translated as CASTLTRDFANTGELFF.

The chain combines TRBV11-3 with TRBJ2-3; D possibly corresponds to TRBD2 (7 bases). The V gene lost 8 bases and the J gene lost 1 base, with 13 bases spanning the gap. CDR3 size: 14 residues. CDR1 is SGHNT and CDR2 is YENEEA in the germline V gene. The CDR3 spells CASRKGGGTDTQYF. CDR3 coding DNA: TGTGCCAGCCGCAAAGGGGGGGGCACAGATACGCAGTATTTT.

The chain is built from TRBV7-9 and TRBJ1-1; the D is unclear. CDR3 size: 17 residues. Germline loops: CDR1 SEHNR, CDR2 FQNEAQ (reference sequence). V lost 2 bases and J 6 bases, leaving 22 bases between the germline ends. Written as DNA, the CDR3 is TGTGCCAGCAGCTTAAGCGGGAGAAGGGATTTTAAGGCTGAAGCTTTCTTT. Translated: CASSLSGRRDFKAEAFF.

The chain carries TRBV19 and TRBJ2-3; TRBD2 matches at 8 bases. Germline CDR1 reads LNHDA; CDR2 reads SQIVND (reference sequence). The CDR3 totals 16 residues. V gave up 2 bases and J gave up 7 bases; unmatched junction bases: 11. The chain's CDR3 is CASSIYGRAGQYTQYF. The CDR3 DNA reads as TGTGCCAGTAGTATATACGGGAGGGCCGGACAATATACGCAGTATTTT.

The V gene is TRBV21-1, the J gene TRBJ2-3; the D call of TRBD2 is as the table states it, not checked on the DNA. TRBV21-1 is noted as a pseudogene. This CDR3 spans 16 amino acids. In DNA form, the CDR3 reads TGTGCCAGCAAGGAAGTTGGGACTAGGAGCACAGATACGCAGTATTTT. It translates to CASKEVGTRSTDTQYF.

CDR3 protein: CASSLEGGGGEQYF. The CDR3 DNA reads TGCGCCAGCAGCTTGGAGGGCGGGGGAGGCGAGCAGTACTTC. The chain recombines TRBV5-1 with TRBJ2-7, with 7 bases lining up with TRBD2. Germline CDR1 SGHRS, CDR2 YFSETQ. V lost 0 bases to trimming and J lost 6 bases; unmatched junction nucleotides: 6. The CDR3 consists of 14 residues.

The chain uses TRBV29-1 and TRBJ2-1; 12 bases are shared with TRBD1. This CDR3 is built from 16 residues. Germline V gene lookup returns CDR1 SQVTM and CDR2 ANQGSEA. V was pared by 6 bases and J by 7 bases, with 13 bases of the junction left unmatched. The CDR3 protein is CSVELGTGGLRNEQFF. The CDR3 nucleotides read TGCAGCGTCGAGCTTGGGACAGGGGGCTTAAGGAATGAGCAGTTCTTC.

This chain uses TRBV6-5 with TRBJ2-3; D is possibly TRBD2 (5 bases). Between the trimmed V and J ends, which lost 4 bases and 1 base, there was a span of 9 bases. The CDR3 has 14 amino acids. In germline, CDR1 is MNHEY, CDR2 SVGAGI. CDR3 amino acids: CASSFQRRTDTQYF. CDR3 in DNA: TGTGCCAGCAGTTTCCAGCGGCGCACAGATACGCAGTATTTT.

The chain has TRBV4-2 and TRBJ2-1, with 15 bases identical to TRBD2. The CDR3 is made up of 15 amino acids. Trimming took 4 bases from V and 9 from J; bases not matched to a gene: 4. CDR1 and CDR2 from the germline V gene are LGHNA and YNFKEQ. This CDR3 is CASSRGGLAGGEQFF. The DNA of the CDR3 is TGTGCCAGCAGCCGAGGGGGACTAGCGGGAGGTGAGCAGTTCTTC.

The chain carries TRBV19 and TRBJ2-1; D is ambiguous. Per the germline V gene, CDR1 is LNHDA and CDR2 is SQIVND (reference sequence). This CDR3 region has 13 residues. With 6 bases removed from V and 6 bases from J, the gap between germline ends came to 12 bases. CDR3 protein: CASSTAPGNEQFF. The CDR3, as DNA: TGTGCCAGTAGCACCGCCCCCGGCAATGAGCAGTTCTTC. The full variable domain, its missing parts supplied by reference TRBV19 and TRBJ2-1, is DGGITQSPKYLFRKEGQNVTLSCEQNLNHDAMYWYRQDPGQGLRLIYYSQIVNDFQKGDIAEGYSVSREKKESFPLTVTSAQKNPTAFYLCASSTAPGNEQFFGPGTRLTVL.

The chain couples TRBV7-9 to TRBJ1-1; possible D gene TRBD1, 5 bases. The CDR3 contains 14 residues. V dropped 1 base and J dropped 1 base, with 7 bases sitting between them. Germline V gene data show CDR1 as SEHNR and CDR2 as FQNEAQ (reference sequence). The CDR3: CASSLDQGNTEAFF. CDR3 DNA sequence: TGTGCCAGCAGCTTAGATCAGGGGAACACTGAAGCTTTCTTT.